The entry below gives a single T cell receptor (beta chain) sequence along with its context. Its antigen is not identified. V lost 2 bases to trimming and J lost 7 bases, with 9 bases between them. Germline V gene lookup returns CDR1 WNHNN and CDR2 SYGVQD (reference sequence). The CDR3 has 13 residues. The data stem from a study of shared clonotypes between healthy human individuals. Points from the study as a whole: The sole specimen, blood, was sampled, and tissue repertoires likely differ. Some naive CD4 clonotypes, around 5%, turned up in common across a few donors.

This table comes from immunoSEQ multiplex PCR, and its TCRdb copy is limited to in-frame clones, with some not included. This sample has a few million clones; just over 90% occur once, and the top ten carry about 0.13%. J is TRBJ2-1 and V is TRBV10-1; D is unresolved. The sample comprised naive CD4+ T cells sorted from blood. The sample's subset: CD45RA+ positively selected. This receptor was obtained from a man in his late teens or twenties in good health. CDR3 DNA sequence: TGCGCCAGCAGTGAGGGAAAAGAAAATGAGCAGTTCTTC. This translates into CASSEGKENEQFF.